This T cell receptor beta chain came from a study of T cells in Graves' hyperthyroidism and ophthalmopathy. Overall study: Pretreatment peripheral blood was obtained at initial diagnosis.

Study results and caveats: Stable hyperthyroidism was told apart from ophthalmopathy by a model built on 13 V-J features.

This clonotype was counted at least ten times. As yet, its antigen is unknown. Criteria for exclusion of patients were uncontrolled infection, other autoimmune disease, pregnancy or lactation. The V and J ends lost 4 bases and 2 bases respectively, with 11 bases between them. This CDR3 contains 14 residues. Per germline, CDR1 MNHNS and CDR2 SASEGT. RNA transcripts provided the source from which TCR beta CDR3 regions were amplified. A set of HTBI primers served as the primers for a first-round RT-PCR of the TCR CDR3. TCRdb used MiXCR to reprocess the multiplex PCR reads, holding one entry per CDR3 protein. The top ten hold approximately 7.5% of the sample, which has approximately 430,000 distinct CDR3 sequences, around a sixth seen once.

Sequencing was carried out using blood. This TCR came from a woman younger than 30 with Graves' hyperthyroidism. The rearrangement links TRBV6-1 to TRBJ1-1, with D maybe TRBD1 (6 bases). CDR3 DNA sequence: TGTGCCAGCAGTGCAAACAGGGCCAACACTGAAGCTTTCTTT. It specifies CASSANRANTEAFF.